The 12 T cell receptor beta chains presented below share a single source sample, sequenced in a study of long-term antiretroviral therapy in people with HIV. At the survey level, the v3.0 immunoSEQ assay was run. Here immunoSEQ multiplex PCR was the method, and the copy in TCRdb shows in-frame clones only, minus some. This sample has 9,000 to 13,000 clones, with about 89% found just once. The starting material was unsorted PBMCs, obtained 0.2 years before starting antiretroviral therapy. The receptors were sampled from a woman between 40 and 55 years old with HIV.

The chain couples TRBV19 to TRBJ2-7, with D possibly being TRBD1 (6 bases). This CDR3 has 14 residues. CDR1 and CDR2 from the germline V gene are LNHDA and SQIVND (reference sequence). Between the trimmed V and J ends, which lost 5 bases and 0 bases, there was a span of 11 bases. The CDR3 DNA reads TGTGCCAGTAGTGCAGGGGCTTACTCCTACGAGCAGTACTTC. Its translation is CASSAGAYSYEQYF.

This rearrangement joins TRBV7-9 to TRBJ2-1; the D gene is possibly TRBD1 (6 bases). This CDR3 comprises 15 residues. Trimming stripped 5 bases from V and 4 bases from J, with 15 bases between. Germline V gives CDR1 SEHNR, CDR2 FQNEAQ (reference sequence). The CDR3 bases are TGTGCCAGCAGCAGCGGACAGCCAGAGTACAATGAGCAGTTCTTC. It is translated as CASSSGQPEYNEQFF.

This chain connects TRBV11-2 to TRBJ2-1; D is ambiguous. The V end lost 5 bases, the J end lost 1 base, and 9 bases lay between the germline ends. Germline V gives CDR1 SGHAT, CDR2 FQNNGV. CDR3 length equals 14 residues. CDR3 sequence: CASSPSWSYNEQFF. DNA of the CDR3: TGTGCCAGCAGCCCTTCCTGGTCCTACAATGAGCAGTTCTTC.

The chain employs TRBV18 and TRBJ1-4, with D tentatively TRBD1 (5 bases). V lost 2 bases and J 0 bases, leaving 10 bases between the germline ends. This CDR3 is built from 16 residues. Germline V lookup: CDR1 KGHSH, CDR2 LQKENI. The CDR3 spells CASSPNGAATNEKLFF. The CDR3 coding sequence is TGTGCCAGCTCACCAAATGGGGCCGCAACTAATGAAAAACTGTTTTTT.

This clone turned up a few times. The J gene is TRBJ1-5, the V gene TRBV30, with a possible D match to TRBD1 (5 bases). CDR3 length: 17 residues. The V end lost 2 bases, the J end lost 2 bases, and 19 bases lay between the germline ends. Germline-derived CDR1 and CDR2 are GTSNPN and SVGIG (reference sequence). The CDR3, as DNA: TGTGCCTGGAGTAGTCGGCAGGGAGCGTCGGGCAATCAGCCCCAGCATTTT. Amino acids: CAWSSRQGASGNQPQHF.

This clone was found once. This chain connects TRBV18 to TRBJ1-2, with 8 bases matching TRBD1. CDR3 length: 13 amino acids. J gave up 4 bases and V 3 bases, and 1 base lay outside the gene matches. Germline-derived CDR1 and CDR2 are KGHSH and LQKENI. In DNA form, the CDR3 reads TGTGCCAGCTCACCTACAGGGGGCTATGGCTACACCTTC. As protein: CASSPTGGYGYTF.

This chain joins TRBV4-1 and TRBJ2-3; 12 bases agree with TRBD2. From germline, CDR1 is MGHRA and CDR2 YSYEKL. This CDR3 spans 18 amino acids. Trimming removed 2 bases from V and 2 bases from J; junction bases left unmatched: 8. CDR3 nucleotide sequence: TGCGCCAGCAGCCAACGCGATACTAGCGGGGGGTTCACAGATACGCAGTATTTT. Translating gives CASSQRDTSGGFTDTQYF.

The rearrangement links TRBV2 to TRBJ2-2, with TRBD1 identical over 7 bases. This CDR3 is built from 17 residues. Germline CDR1 SNHLY, CDR2 FYNNEI. With V trimmed by 6 bases and J by 0 bases, 10 bases remained unmatched. CDR3 DNA: TGTGCCAGCAGCAAACTCCCGGGGACAGCGAACACCGGGGAGCTGTTTTTT. It yields the protein CASSKLPGTANTGELFF.

A single count supports this clone. This rearrangement joins TRBV19 to TRBJ1-1, with D possibly being TRBD1 (5 bases). Per germline, CDR1 LNHDA and CDR2 SQIVND (reference sequence). V was trimmed by 1 base and J by 0 bases, leaving 12 bases between them. The CDR3 has 16 amino acids. CDR3 sequence: CASSIGGATMNTEAFF. The CDR3 bases are TGTGCCAGTAGTATAGGCGGGGCAACCATGAACACTGAAGCTTTCTTT.

V gene TRBV5-6 combines with J gene TRBJ2-7; D remains ambiguous. The CDR3 sequence is 11 residues long. V lost 1 base to trimming and J lost 7 bases, with 6 bases between them. The germline CDR1 and CDR2 sequences are SGHDT and YYEEEE. The CDR3 sequence: CASSLREEQYF. The CDR3 nucleotides read TGTGCCAGCAGCTTGCGAGAAGAGCAGTACTTC. The full variable domain, rest sourced from reference TRBV5-6 and TRBJ2-7, is DAGVTQSPTHLIKTRGQQVTLRCSPKSGHDTVSWYQQALGQGPQFIFQYYEEEERQRGNFPDRFSGHQFPNYSSELNVNALLLGDSALYLCASSLREEQYFGPGTRLTVT.

The sample holds one count of this clone. The J gene is TRBJ2-1, the V gene TRBV7-3; unclear D gene. This CDR3 is 14 amino acids long. Germline assignment: CDR1 SGHTA and CDR2 FQGTGA. Trimming took off 4 bases at V and 2 bases at J, with 9 bases between the two ends. The CDR3 spells CASSSAGTYNEQFF. For the CDR3, the DNA is TGTGCCAGCAGCTCGGCTGGAACCTACAATGAGCAGTTCTTC.

This clone was seen just once. The chain recombines TRBV5-1 with TRBJ2-7; 9 positions agree with TRBD1. The V gene end was trimmed by 4 bases and the J gene end by 3 bases; junction bases not matched to a gene: 14. CDR3 size: 17 residues. Germline assignment: CDR1 SGHRS and CDR2 YFSETQ. The CDR3: CASSLIVSGTGSYEQYF. CDR3 DNA: TGCGCCAGCAGCCTAATTGTTTCCGGGACAGGGAGCTACGAGCAGTACTTC.